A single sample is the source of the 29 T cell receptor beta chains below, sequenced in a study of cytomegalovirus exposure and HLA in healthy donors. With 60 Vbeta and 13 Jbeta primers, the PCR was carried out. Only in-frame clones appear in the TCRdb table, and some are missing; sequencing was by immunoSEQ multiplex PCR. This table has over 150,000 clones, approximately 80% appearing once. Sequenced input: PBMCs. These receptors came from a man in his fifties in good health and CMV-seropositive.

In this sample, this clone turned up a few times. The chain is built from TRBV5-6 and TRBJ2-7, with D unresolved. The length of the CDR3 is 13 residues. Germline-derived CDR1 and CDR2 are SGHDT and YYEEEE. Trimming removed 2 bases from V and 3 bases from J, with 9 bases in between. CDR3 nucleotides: TGTGCCAGCAGCTTACGCGCGCTCTACGAGCAGTACTTC. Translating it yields CASSLRALYEQYF.

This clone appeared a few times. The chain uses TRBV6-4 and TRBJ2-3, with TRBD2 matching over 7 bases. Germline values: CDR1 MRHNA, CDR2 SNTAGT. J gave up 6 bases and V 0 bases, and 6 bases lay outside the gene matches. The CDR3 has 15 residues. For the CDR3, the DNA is TGTGCCAGCAGTGACTCTACGGGGGGAGTGGATACGCAGTATTTT. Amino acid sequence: CASSDSTGGVDTQYF.

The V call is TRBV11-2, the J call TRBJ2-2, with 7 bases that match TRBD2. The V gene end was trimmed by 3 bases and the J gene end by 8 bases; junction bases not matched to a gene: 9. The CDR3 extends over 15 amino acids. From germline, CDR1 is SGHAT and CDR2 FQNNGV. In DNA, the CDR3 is TGTGCCAGCAGCTTGGGGGGGTCAGGGCCAGGGGAGCTGTTTTTT. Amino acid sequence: CASSLGGSGPGELFF.

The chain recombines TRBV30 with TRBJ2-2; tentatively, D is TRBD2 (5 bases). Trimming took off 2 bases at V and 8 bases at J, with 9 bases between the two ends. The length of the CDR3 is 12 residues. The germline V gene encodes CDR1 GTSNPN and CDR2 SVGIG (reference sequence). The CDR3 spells CAWSTGKGELFF. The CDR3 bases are TGTGCCTGGAGTACGGGGAAGGGGGAGCTGTTTTTT.

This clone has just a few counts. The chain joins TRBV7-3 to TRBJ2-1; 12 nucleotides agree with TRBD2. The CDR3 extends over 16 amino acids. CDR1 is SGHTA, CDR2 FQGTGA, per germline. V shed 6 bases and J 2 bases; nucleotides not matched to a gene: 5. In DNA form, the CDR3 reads TGTGCCAGCAGGCTAGCGGGGGGGGGTACCTACAATGAGCAGTTCTTC. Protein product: CASRLAGGGTYNEQFF.

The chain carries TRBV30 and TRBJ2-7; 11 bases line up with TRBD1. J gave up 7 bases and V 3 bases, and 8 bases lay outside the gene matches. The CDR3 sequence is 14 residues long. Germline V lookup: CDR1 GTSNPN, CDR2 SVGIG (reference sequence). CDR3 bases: TGTGCCTGGAGCTTCGGGACAGGGGGTTGGGAGCAGTACTTC. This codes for CAWSFGTGGWEQYF.

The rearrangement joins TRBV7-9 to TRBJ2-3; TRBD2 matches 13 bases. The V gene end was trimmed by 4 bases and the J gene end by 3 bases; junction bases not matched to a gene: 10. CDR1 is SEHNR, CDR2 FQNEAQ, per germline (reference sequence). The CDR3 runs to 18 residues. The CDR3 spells CASSSTSGGARKTDTQYF. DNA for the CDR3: TGTGCCAGCAGCTCAACTAGCGGGGGGGCCAGAAAAACAGATACGCAGTATTTT.

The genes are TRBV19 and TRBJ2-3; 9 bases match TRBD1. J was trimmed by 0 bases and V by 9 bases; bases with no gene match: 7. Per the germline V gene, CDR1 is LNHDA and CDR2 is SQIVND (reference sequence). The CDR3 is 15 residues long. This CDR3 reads CASQDRGASTDTQYF. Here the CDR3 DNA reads TGTGCCAGCCAGGACAGGGGTGCTAGCACAGATACGCAGTATTTT.

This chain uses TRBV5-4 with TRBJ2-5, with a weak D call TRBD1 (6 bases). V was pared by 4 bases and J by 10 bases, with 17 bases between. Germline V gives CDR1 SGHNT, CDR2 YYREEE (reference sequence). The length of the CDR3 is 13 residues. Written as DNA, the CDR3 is TGTGCCAGCAGCCCGCGGACACAGGGAAACCAGTACTTC. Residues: CASSPRTQGNQYF.

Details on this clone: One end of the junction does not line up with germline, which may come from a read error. CDR3 residues: CASRQGSSEQYF. In DNA, the CDR3 is TGTGCCAGCAGGCAGGGATCCTCCGAGCAGTACTTC. The J gene is TRBJ2-7, the V gene TRBV7-9, with a possible D match to TRBD1 (5 bases). The CDR3 has 12 amino acids. In germline, CDR1 is SEHNR, CDR2 FQNEAQ (reference sequence).

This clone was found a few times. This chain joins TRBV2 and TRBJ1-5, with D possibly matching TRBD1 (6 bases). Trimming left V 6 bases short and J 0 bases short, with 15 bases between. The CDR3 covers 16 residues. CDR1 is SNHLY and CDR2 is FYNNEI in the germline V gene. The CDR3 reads CASSPLQGYSNQPQHF. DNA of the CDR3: TGTGCCAGCAGCCCGTTACAGGGTTATAGCAATCAGCCCCAGCATTTT. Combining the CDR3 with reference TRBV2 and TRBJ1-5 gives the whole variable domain EPEVTQTPSHQVTQMGQEVILRCVPISNHLYFYWYRQILGQKVEFLVSFYNNEISEKSEIFDDQFSVERPDGSNFTLKIRSTKLEDSAMYFCASSPLQGYSNQPQHFGDGTRLSIL.

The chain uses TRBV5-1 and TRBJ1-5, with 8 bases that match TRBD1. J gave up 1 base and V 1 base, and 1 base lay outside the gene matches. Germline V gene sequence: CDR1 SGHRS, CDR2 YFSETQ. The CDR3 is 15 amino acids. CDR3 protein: CASSLTGGSNQPQHF. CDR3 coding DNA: TGCGCCAGCAGCTTGACAGGGGGAAGCAATCAGCCCCAGCATTTT.

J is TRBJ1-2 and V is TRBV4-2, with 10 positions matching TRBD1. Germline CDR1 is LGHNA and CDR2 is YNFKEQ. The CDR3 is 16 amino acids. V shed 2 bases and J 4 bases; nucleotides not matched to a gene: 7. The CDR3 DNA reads TGTGCCAGCAGCCAACCCGGGACAGGGGACGTCTATGGCTACACCTTC. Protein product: CASSQPGTGDVYGYTF.

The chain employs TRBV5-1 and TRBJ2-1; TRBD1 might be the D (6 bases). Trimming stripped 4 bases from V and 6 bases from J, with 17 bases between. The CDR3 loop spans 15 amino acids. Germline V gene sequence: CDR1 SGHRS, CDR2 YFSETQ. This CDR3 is CASSPRVGTINEQFF. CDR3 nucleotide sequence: TGCGCCAGCAGCCCTCGGGTTGGGACAATCAATGAGCAGTTCTTC.

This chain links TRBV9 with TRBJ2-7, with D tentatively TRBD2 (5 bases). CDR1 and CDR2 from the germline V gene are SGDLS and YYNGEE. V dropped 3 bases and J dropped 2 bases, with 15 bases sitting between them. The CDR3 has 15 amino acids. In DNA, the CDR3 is TGTGCCAGCAGCGGAGAGGGAGCGTCCACCTACGAGCAGTACTTC. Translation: CASSGEGASTYEQYF. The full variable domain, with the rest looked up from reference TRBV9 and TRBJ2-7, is DSGVTQTPKHLITATGQRVTLRCSPRSGDLSVYWYQQSLDQGLQFLIQYYNGEERAKGNILERFSAQQFPDLHSELNLSSLELGDSALYFCASSGEGASTYEQYFGPGTRLTVT.

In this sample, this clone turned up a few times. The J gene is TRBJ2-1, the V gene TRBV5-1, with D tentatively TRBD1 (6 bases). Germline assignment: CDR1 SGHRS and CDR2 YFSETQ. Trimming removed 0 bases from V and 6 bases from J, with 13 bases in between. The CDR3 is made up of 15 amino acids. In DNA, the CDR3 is TGCGCCAGCAGCTTGGACAGGGTCACGGGCAATGAGCAGTTCTTC. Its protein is CASSLDRVTGNEQFF.

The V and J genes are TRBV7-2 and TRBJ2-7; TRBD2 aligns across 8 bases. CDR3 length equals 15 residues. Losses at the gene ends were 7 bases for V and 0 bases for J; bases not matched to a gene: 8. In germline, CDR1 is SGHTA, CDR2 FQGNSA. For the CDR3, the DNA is TGTGCCAGCACCGTCGGGGGGGAAGGCTCCTACGAGCAGTACTTC. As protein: CASTVGGEGSYEQYF. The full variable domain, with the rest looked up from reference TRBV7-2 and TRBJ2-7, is GAGVSQSPSNKVTEKGKDVELRCDPISGHTALYWYRQSLGQGLEFLIYFQGNSAPDKSGLPSDRFSAERTGGSVSTLTIQRTQQEDSAVYLCASTVGGEGSYEQYFGPGTRLTVT.

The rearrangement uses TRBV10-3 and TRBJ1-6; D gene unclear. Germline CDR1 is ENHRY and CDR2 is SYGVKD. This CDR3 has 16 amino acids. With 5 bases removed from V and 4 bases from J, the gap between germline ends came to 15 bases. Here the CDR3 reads CAISIEWGEYNSPLHF. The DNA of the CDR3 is TGTGCCATCAGTATCGAGTGGGGAGAATATAATTCACCCCTCCACTTT.

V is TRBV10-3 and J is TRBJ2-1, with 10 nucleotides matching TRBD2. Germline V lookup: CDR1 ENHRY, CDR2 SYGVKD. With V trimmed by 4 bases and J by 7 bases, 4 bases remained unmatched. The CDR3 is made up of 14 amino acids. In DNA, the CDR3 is TGTGCCATCAGTGTTAGCGGGGGGAGTAATGAGCAGTTCTTC. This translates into CAISVSGGSNEQFF.

DNA of the CDR3: TGTGCCAGCAGTTCCCTGACTAGCGTTGGGTATTTT. It yields the protein CASSSLTSVGYF. This chain uses TRBV27 with TRBJ2-3; 8 positions match TRBD2. There are 12 residues in the CDR3. Germline CDR1 and CDR2: MNHEY and SMNVEV (reference sequence). The V gene end was trimmed by 4 bases and the J gene end by 14 bases; junction bases not matched to a gene: 8.

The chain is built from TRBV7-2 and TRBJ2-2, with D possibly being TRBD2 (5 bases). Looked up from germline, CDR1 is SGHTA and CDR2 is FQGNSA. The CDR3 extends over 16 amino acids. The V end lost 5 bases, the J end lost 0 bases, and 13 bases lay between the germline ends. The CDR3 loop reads CASSQQAGSNTGELFF. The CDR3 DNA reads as TGTGCCAGCAGCCAGCAGGCGGGTTCGAACACCGGGGAGCTGTTTTTT.

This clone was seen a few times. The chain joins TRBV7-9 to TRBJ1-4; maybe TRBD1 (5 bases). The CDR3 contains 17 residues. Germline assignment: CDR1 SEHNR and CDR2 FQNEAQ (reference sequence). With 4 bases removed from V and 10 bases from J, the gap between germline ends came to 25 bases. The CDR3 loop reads CASSSWTQTGFHRKLFF. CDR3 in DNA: TGTGCCAGCAGCTCTTGGACCCAAACAGGTTTTCACAGAAAACTGTTTTTT.

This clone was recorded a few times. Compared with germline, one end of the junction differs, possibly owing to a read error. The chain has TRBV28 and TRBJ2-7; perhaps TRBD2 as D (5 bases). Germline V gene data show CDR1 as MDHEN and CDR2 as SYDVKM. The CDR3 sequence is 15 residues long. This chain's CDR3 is CASSLSGNIAYAQYF. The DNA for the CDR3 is TGTGCCAGCAGTTTATCGGGGAACATAGCCTACGCGCAGTACTTC. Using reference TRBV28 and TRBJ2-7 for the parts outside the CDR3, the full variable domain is DVKVTQSSRYLVKRTGEKVFLECVQDMDHENMFWYRQDPGLGLRLIYFSYDVKMKEKGDIPEGYSVSREKKERFSLILESASTNQTSMYLCASSLSGNIAYAQYFGPGTRLTVT.

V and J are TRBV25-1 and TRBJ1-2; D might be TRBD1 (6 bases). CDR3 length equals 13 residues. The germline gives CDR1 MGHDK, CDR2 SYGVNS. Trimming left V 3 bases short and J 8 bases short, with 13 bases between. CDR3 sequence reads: CASSDLGALGYTF. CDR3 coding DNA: TGTGCCAGCAGTGACCTGGGGGCGCTCGGCTACACCTTC.

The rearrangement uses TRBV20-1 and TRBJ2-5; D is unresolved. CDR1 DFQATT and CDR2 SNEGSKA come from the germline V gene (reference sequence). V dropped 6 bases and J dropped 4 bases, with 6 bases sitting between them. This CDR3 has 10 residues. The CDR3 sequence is CSAHTETQYF. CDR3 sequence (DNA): TGCAGTGCACATACAGAGACCCAGTACTTC.

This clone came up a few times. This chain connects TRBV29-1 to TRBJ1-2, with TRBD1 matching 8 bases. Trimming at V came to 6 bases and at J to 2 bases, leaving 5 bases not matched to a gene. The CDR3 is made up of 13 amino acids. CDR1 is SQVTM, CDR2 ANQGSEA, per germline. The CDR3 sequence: CSVAGGGNYGYTF. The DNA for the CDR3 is TGCAGCGTCGCAGGGGGCGGGAACTATGGCTACACCTTC. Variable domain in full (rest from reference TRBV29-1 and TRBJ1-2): SAVISQKPSRDICQRGTSLTIQCQVDSQVTMMFWYRQQPGQSLTLIATANQGSEATYESGFVIDKFPISRPNLTFSTLTVSNMSPEDSSIYLCSVAGGGNYGYTFGSGTRLTVV.

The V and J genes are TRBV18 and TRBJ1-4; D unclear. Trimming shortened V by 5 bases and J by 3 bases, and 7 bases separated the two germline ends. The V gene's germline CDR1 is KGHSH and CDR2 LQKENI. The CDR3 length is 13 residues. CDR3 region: CASSIAPNEKLFF. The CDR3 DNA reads TGTGCCAGCTCAATCGCGCCTAATGAAAAACTGTTTTTT. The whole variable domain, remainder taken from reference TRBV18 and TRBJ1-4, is NAGVMQNPRHLVRRRGQEARLRCSPMKGHSHVYWYRQLPEEGLKFMVYLQKENIIDESGMPKERFSAEFPKEGPSILRIQQVVRGDSAAYFCASSIAPNEKLFFGSGTQLSVL.

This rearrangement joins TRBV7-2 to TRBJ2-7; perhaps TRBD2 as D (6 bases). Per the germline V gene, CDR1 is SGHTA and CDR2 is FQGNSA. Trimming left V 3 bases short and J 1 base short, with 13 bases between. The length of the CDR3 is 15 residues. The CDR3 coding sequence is TGTGCCAGCAGCTTGGCTGGGGGGAGATCCTACGAGCAGTACTTC. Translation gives CASSLAGGRSYEQYF.

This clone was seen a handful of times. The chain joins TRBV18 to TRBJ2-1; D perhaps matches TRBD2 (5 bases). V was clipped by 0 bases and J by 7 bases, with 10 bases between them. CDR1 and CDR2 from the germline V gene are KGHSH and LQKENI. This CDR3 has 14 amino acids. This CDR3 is CASSPPSPGNEQFF. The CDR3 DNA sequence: TGTGCCAGCTCACCACCTTCCCCGGGAAATGAGCAGTTCTTC.